These T cell receptor beta chains were read from a single sample in a study of shared clonotypes between healthy human individuals. Sequenced by immunoSEQ multiplex PCR; TCRdb stores in-frame clones only, minus some. Counted here are about 980,000 clones, approximately 80% occurring once; the ten biggest clones make up approximately 1.5%. Sequencing was done on a sample of memory CD4+ T cells sorted from blood. Receptors were obtained from a man aged 18 to 30 in good health. The CDR3 runs from the conserved cysteine through the conserved F or W. The order of the fields is V gene, J gene, clone size, D gene, CDR3 DNA, CDR3 protein. The D gene is left open where the match is weak. Not all rows give a size; the values are once, few, many and, for expanded clones, a class.

TRBV18	TRBJ2-7	-	-	TGTGCCAGCTCACCAGACGGGTTCTCCTACGAGCAGTACTTC	CASSPDGFSYEQYF
TRBV29-1	TRBJ2-3	-	-	TGCAGCGTTGAGGGCGGAAGCACAGATACGCAGTATTTT	CSVEGGSTDTQYF
TRBV11-2	TRBJ2-7	once	-	TGTGCCAGCAGTGAACAGGGTAACCCTGGGGAGCAGTACTTC	CASSEQGNPGEQYF
TRBV4-1	TRBJ2-3	once	-	TGCGCCAGCAGCCAGGACCGGGCCCCAAATACGCAGTATTTT	CASSQDRAPNTQYF
TRBV2	TRBJ1-4	-	-	TGTGCCAGCAGTGCCCGTACTGCAACTAATGAAAAACTGTTTTTT	CASSARTATNEKLFF
TRBV2	TRBJ2-5	-	TRBD2	TGTGCCAGCAGCGCGGGACCCCCGGGGGGAGAGACCCAGTACTTC	CASSAGPPGGETQYF
TRBV20-1	TRBJ1-2	once	-	TGCAGTGCAGGGGGGTTCTATGGCTACACCTTC	CSAGGFYGYTF
TRBV19	TRBJ2-3	-	-	TGTGCCAGTAGCTCCAGCGGAACTAGCACAGATACGCAGTATTTT	CASSSSGTSTDTQYF
TRBV5-4	TRBJ2-3	-	TRBD2	TGTGCCAGCAGCCAAGCTAGCGGGAGGGCCGGAGATACGCAGTATTTT	CASSQASGRAGDTQYF
TRBV7-3	TRBJ2-3	once	-	TGTGCCAGCAGCCCAGGAATAGTGGTTGGGTCAGATACGCAGTATTTT	CASSPGIVVGSDTQYF
TRBV18	TRBJ2-1	-	TRBD1	TGTGCCAGCTCACCCCCTAGGGGGCAGGACAATGAGCAGTTCTTC	CASSPPRGQDNEQFF
TRBV5-8	TRBJ1-2	-	TRBD1	TGTGCCAGCAGCTTGGCCAGGGGGTTTGGGGCTTTC	CASSLARGFGAF
TRBV29-1	TRBJ2-5	-	TRBD1	TGCAGCGCCTCACAGGGGAACCAAGAGACCCAGTACTTC	CSASQGNQETQYF
TRBV9	TRBJ1-4	many	-	TGTGCCAGCAGCCCACCAGGGAGTGAAAAACTGTTTTTT	CASSPPGSEKLFF
TRBV7-9	TRBJ1-5	-	TRBD1	TGTGCCAGCAGCTCCCAGGGGGGAAGTCAGCCCCAGCATTTT	CASSSQGGSQPQHF
TRBV25-1	TRBJ2-5	-	-	TGTGCCAGCACGGAGACCCAGTACTTC	CASTETQYF